This paragraph covers one T cell receptor (beta chain) sequence. The antigen is not known. The genes and germline here are from mouse. The CDR3 end falls 4 residues outside the read, so it is completed with the germline J gene. In the same sample, other DNA sequences code for this CDR3. Markers used for sorting pooled cutaneous lymph node cells were CD4, CD8alpha, NKG2D, NKG2ACE and others. The data derive from a study of CD8+ T cells in alopecia areata. At the level of the study: C3H/HeJ donors with spontaneous alopecia, roughly 6-12 months old, supplied skin grafts to roughly 6-11-week-old female C3H/HeJ mice.

The germline V and J ends were trimmed by 1 base and 3 bases, with 9 bases remaining between them. The CDR3 spans 14 residues. Germline V lookup: CDR1 LGHNA, CDR2 YNLKQL (reference sequence). Study-wide results and limits: Scalp samples also contribute reads from the resident alphabeta T cells found in normal skin. Normal scalp showed lower clonality than lesional scalp, especially alopecia totalis/universalis.

Extraction of RNA preceded its reverse transcription into cDNA, which served as the sequencing template. The method was immunoSEQ multiplex PCR; TCRdb's version includes in-frame clones alone and lacks a portion of them. Sampling found 200,000 to 300,000 clones, none seen once. The sequencing input was CD4+ T cells sorted from a lymph node. The V gene is TRBV5, the J gene TRBJ1-1; weak D call: TRBD1 (6 bases). This receptor was taken from a C3H/HeJ mouse with alopecia areata. For this strain, the MHC haplotype corresponds to H2-k. CDR3 region: CASSQVGGDTEVFF. The sequenced part of the CDR3 DNA is TGTGCCAGCAGCCAAGTAGGGGGGGACACA.